The entry below describes one T cell receptor (beta chain). The antigen it binds to is not known. One base away there is no much larger clone; base qualities are not given. The immunoSEQ Assay, a bias-controlled multiplex PCR, was used to amplify TCRbeta CDR3 regions from genomic DNA. The paper's data handling went like this. The number of nucleated cells in each sample was estimated by amplification of reference gene primers within the assay. To quantify the absolute abundance of each unique TCRbeta CDR3 rearrangement, sequence reads were collapsed and filtered. For each sample, productive Simpson clonality was calculated by taking the square root of Simpson's diversity index across productive rearrangements. As stored in TCRdb, this immuneACCESS dataset retains in-frame rearrangements with V and J assigned. A fraction of the clones does not appear; measured against another copy, unresolved V genes explain less than half of the discrepancy, and the remainder lacks a known reason. D and trimming come from the DNA, and the V and J calls and clone size come from that table. In this sample the table shows 330,000 or so clones, approximately 90% of which occur a single time. The ten largest clones capture around 8.9% of the sample.

One collaborating source in Seattle enrolled patients while the patients were actively infected and followed the patients over time throughout the course of disease. Whole blood was collected in K2EDTA tubes by collaborating institutions according to the institutions' own protocols. For TCRbeta analysis, collaborators shipped samples in one of three forms: frozen whole blood, isolated PBMCs, or DNA extracted from either of those sample types. This sample was included in a study of blood T cell repertoires in COVID-19 (dated by TCRdb to the early 2020s). At the level of the whole study: Collaborator samples came from the United States, Italy and Spain and covered acute and convalescent phases of COVID-19. The prospective study material was composed of cDNA or gDNA derived from T cells, B-cell-depleted T cells, or PBMCs. Deeply sampled blood TCRbeta repertoires from subjects exposed to, actively infected with, or recovered from COVID-19 were included in the dataset. The repertoires were released in a freely available public database meant as a resource for research on the immune response to SARS-CoV-2. Samples came from the ongoing ImmuneRACE study (first 160 participants) plus 1,254 subjects from 6 global collaborators. A de-identified subject ID, COVID-19 status, age in years and sex were almost always included in the sample metadata. HLA class I and class II types, where available, came from metadata supplied by the sample provider rather than from assay-based typing.

V is pared back by 5 bases and J by 8 bases, with 10 bases lying between the germline termini. From the germline V gene (reference sequence), CDR1 is SEHNR and CDR2 is FQNEAQ. Its CDR3 holds 12 amino acids, cysteine through phenylalanine. Of the read, only the CDR3 DNA is kept; its 36 bases are in frame from base 1. General study outcomes and caveats: The quantity of clinical and demographic metadata differed by source and by participant and was supplied without curation.

The rearrangement joined TRBV7-9 to TRBJ1-5; too little of a D gene remains to name it. This sequence was found in a young man with COVID-19, enrolled during active disease. The specimen was peripheral blood. CDR3 region: CASSHPEKPQHF. The sequenced DNA is TGTGCCAGCAGCCACCCAGAAAAGCCCCAGCATTTT. This CDR3, with the reference TRBV7-9 and TRBJ1-5 proteins standing in past its ends, gives the full variable domain DTGVSQNPRHKITKRGQNVTFRCDPISEHNRLYWYRQTLGQGPEFLTYFQNEAQLEKSRLLSDRFSAERPKGSFSTLEIQRTEQGDSAMYLCASSHPEKPQHFGDGTRLSIL.